Below are 9 T cell receptor beta chains sequenced from a single sample in a study of T cell responses to AZD1222 COVID-19 vaccine (dated by TCRdb to the early 2020s). The time point label here, explained by the study, means: about 28 days (+/-7) after the second vaccine dose. The treatment or condition tag for this specimen amounts to: meningococcal conjugate vaccine given as trial control. The library was made by the immunoSEQ multiplex PCR assay. Sourced from immuneACCESS, this table was stored by TCRdb with only in-frame sequences that have V and J called. A share of the clones is absent; for the studies checked, an unresolved V gene accounts for under half, and the remainder has no known explanation. The sample table records approximately 68,000 clones; about 88% of these occur just once. The top ten clones comprise around 4.9% of the sample. This material consisted of peripheral blood, taken 28 days after the second dose of the MenACWY control vaccine. These receptors all come from an adult who received the MenACWY meningococcal vaccine as a control.

This chain joins TRBV7-9 and TRBJ2-1; a weak D match, TRBD1 (7 bases). There are 15 residues in the CDR3. Trimming stripped 4 bases from V and 8 bases from J, with 18 bases between. Germline CDR1 and CDR2: SEHNR and FQNEAQ (reference sequence). In nucleotides, the CDR3 is TGTGCCAGCAGCTGGATAAACAGGGGAGGCGATGAGCAGTTCTTC. Its protein product is CASSWINRGGDEQFF.

The chain uses TRBV5-8 and TRBJ1-5; D ambiguous. Germline CDR1 is SGHTS and CDR2 is YDEGEE. The CDR3 length is 13 residues. Between the trimmed V and J ends, which lost 0 bases and 6 bases, there was a span of 7 bases. The CDR3 sequence: CASSLEEGQPQHF. In DNA, the CDR3 is TGTGCCAGCAGCTTGGAGGAAGGTCAGCCCCAGCATTTT.

V is TRBV19 and J is TRBJ2-5; no definite D call. CDR1 LNHDA and CDR2 SQIVND come from the germline V gene (reference sequence). The CDR3 length is 14 residues. V lost 5 bases, J lost 4 bases, and 14 bases lay in between. The CDR3: CASSPTDILETQYF. In DNA form, the CDR3 reads TGTGCCAGTAGTCCAACCGATATACTAGAGACCCAGTACTTC.

In DNA, the CDR3 is TGTGCCAGCAGCTCTTTGGCCCGGACAGGGGGGCAGCCCCAGCATTTT. Its translation is CASSSLARTGGQPQHF. The V call is TRBV5-5, the J call TRBJ1-5, with TRBD1 identical over 10 bases. The CDR3 has 16 residues. Unmatched junction bases numbered 10, after V lost 3 bases and J lost 7 bases. CDR1 is SGHKS, CDR2 YYEKEE, per germline (reference sequence). Variable domain in full (rest from reference TRBV5-5 and TRBJ1-5): DAGVTQSPTHLIKTRGQQVTLRCSPISGHKSVSWYQQVLGQGPQFIFQYYEKEERGRGNFPDRFSARQFPNYSSELNVNALLLGDSALYLCASSSLARTGGQPQHFGDGTRLSIL.

This chain links TRBV5-4 with TRBJ2-1, with 7 bases aligning to TRBD1. Per germline, CDR1 SGHNT and CDR2 YYREEE (reference sequence). The CDR3 covers 15 residues. The V gene end was trimmed by 4 bases and the J gene end by 0 bases; junction bases not matched to a gene: 4. The CDR3 region is CASSPGQNSYNEQFF. CDR3 coding DNA: TGTGCCAGCAGCCCGGGACAGAACTCCTACAATGAGCAGTTCTTC.

This chain uses TRBV28 with TRBJ2-5; 11 bases align to TRBD2. This CDR3 is built from 17 residues. V lost 2 bases to trimming and J lost 1 base; unmatched junction nucleotides: 6. Per germline, CDR1 MDHEN and CDR2 SYDVKM. The CDR3 loop is CASSLGRLAGLQETQYF. In DNA form, the CDR3 reads TGTGCCAGCAGTTTAGGGCGACTAGCGGGACTCCAAGAGACCCAGTACTTC.

The table lists this clone with a few counts. The V gene is TRBV7-2, the J gene TRBJ1-5; 8 nucleotides line up with TRBD1. Trimming removed 5 bases from V and 7 bases from J; junction bases left unmatched: 16. The CDR3 is 17 amino acids. The germline V gene has CDR1 SGHTA and CDR2 FQGNSA. The CDR3 spells CASSPAPYRGRRQPQHF. CDR3 DNA: TGTGCCAGCAGCCCCGCCCCTTACAGGGGGAGGAGGCAGCCCCAGCATTTT.

The chain joins TRBV11-2 to TRBJ1-2, with D unclear. V was trimmed by 7 bases and J by 0 bases, leaving 12 bases between them. Per germline, CDR1 SGHAT and CDR2 FQNNGV. This CDR3 contains 14 residues. CDR3: CASKRNLANYGYTF. The DNA of the CDR3 is TGTGCCAGCAAACGGAACCTAGCTAACTATGGCTACACCTTC.

The rearrangement links TRBV29-1 to TRBJ2-2; no definite D call. The CDR3 contains 14 residues. V was cut by 6 bases and J by 1 base, with 12 bases left in between. The germline V gene has CDR1 SQVTM and CDR2 ANQGSEA. This CDR3 reads CSVEVRRNTGELFF. The CDR3 DNA sequence: TGCAGCGTAGAGGTACGGCGGAACACCGGGGAGCTGTTTTTT.